The rows below give T cell receptor beta chains drawn from one sample of a study of T-cell memory formation after mild COVID-19. TCRdb re-called the 5' RACE reads with MiXCR, one entry per CDR3 protein. The table has 250,000 to 350,000 distinct CDR3 sequences, roughly an eighth seen once. The specimen sequenced was PBMCs or a T cell subset sorted from them (not recorded which). These receptor sequences come from a man between 18 and 35 years old who had mild COVID-19 (a few samples of this study predate the infection). Cell type and time point are not known. Each CDR3 is given with its conserved first and last residue. The order of the fields is CDR3 DNA, CDR3 protein, D gene, J gene, clone size, V gene. The D gene is left open where the match is weak. Clone size, where shown, is once, few, many, or a class for clones that have expanded.

TGTGCCAGCAGCAAGCAGGTTAGGACTGAAGCTTTCTTT CASSKQVRTEAFF . TRBJ1-1 many TRBV7-9
TGTGCCAGCAGTTCTGTAGGGCTAGCCAAAAACATTCAGTACTTC CASSSVGLAKNIQYF . TRBJ2-4 few TRBV28
TGTGCCAGCAGCTTAACGGGACAGGCCGGGGAGCTGTTTTTT CASSLTGQAGELFF TRBD1 TRBJ2-2 few TRBV7-3
TGCAGTGCTAGCCCCCCAGGGACCTACGAGCAGTACTTC CSASPPGTYEQYF . TRBJ2-7 . TRBV20-1
TGTGCCATCAGTGAGGGCCACATGAACACTGAAGCTTTCTTT CAISEGHMNTEAFF . TRBJ1-1 . TRBV10-3
TGTGCCACGGGGACAGGGGGCTCCGACACCGGGGAGCTGTTTTTT CATGTGGSDTGELFF TRBD1 TRBJ2-2 many TRBV10-3
TGCAGTGCTAACAGACAGTCCTCTGGGGCCAACGTCCTGACTTTC CSANRQSSGANVLTF . TRBJ2-6 . TRBV20-1
TGTGCCAGCAGTTACGGGGATATCAGGGGCTATGGCTACACCTTC CASSYGDIRGYGYTF . TRBJ1-2 . TRBV6-6
TGTGCCAGCAGCTTCGGGACAATGAACACTGAAGCTTTCTTT CASSFGTMNTEAFF . TRBJ1-1 few TRBV7-6
TGTGCCAGCAGCAAATTGGCAGGCCCCTACAACTATGGCTACACATTC CASSKLAGPYNYGYTF . TRBJ1-2 . TRBV21-1
TGTGCCAGCAGCACAGCCTACGAGCAGTACTTC CASSTAYEQYF . TRBJ2-7 . TRBV7-9